What follows describes a single T cell receptor (beta chain). The V end was cut by 4 bases, the J end by 6 bases, with 22 bases between. CDR3 length equals 16 residues. CDR1 and CDR2 from the germline V gene are SGDLS and YYNGEE. Here immunoSEQ multiplex PCR was the method, and the copy in TCRdb shows in-frame clones only, minus some. Among 180,000 or so clones listed, nearly 80% were seen once. The data derive from a study of blood T cell repertoires in COVID-19. Sequenced: PBMCs or T cells enriched from blood (not recorded which). The sequence was collected from a man aged 55 to 70 who had been exposed to COVID-19. The chain carries TRBV9 and TRBJ1-2; D remains ambiguous. The CDR3 DNA follows: TGTGCCAGCAGCCCAAACACACACGGCGCTACTAATGGCTACACCTTC. This codes for CASSPNTHGATNGYTF.